Presented here are 9 T cell receptor beta chains from one specimen sequenced in a study of blood T cell repertoires in COVID-19. The method was immunoSEQ multiplex PCR; TCRdb's version includes in-frame clones alone and lacks a portion of them. The top ten clones hold about 8% of a sample with roughly 200,000 clones, over 70% of them seen once. The sequenced material came from peripheral blood. The source of these receptors is an elderly woman with acute or convalescent COVID-19.

V is TRBV6-5 and J is TRBJ1-4, with D unclear. Germline V CDR1 and CDR2: MNHEY, SVGAGI. The CDR3 has 14 residues. V dropped 5 bases and J dropped 4 bases, with 11 bases sitting between them. CDR3 coding DNA: TGTGCCAGCAGTCCACAGTCACGTAATGAAAAACTGTTTTTT. It translates to CASSPQSRNEKLFF.

This clone was detected only once. CDR3 nucleotides: TGTGCCAGCAGTGCTGGACAGGGAGTCTACACCTTC. Translating it yields CASSAGQGVYTF. The chain links TRBV28 to TRBJ1-2, with TRBD1 matching over 8 bases. J lost 10 bases, V lost 5 bases, and 6 bases had no gene match. There are 12 residues in the CDR3. Germline V gives CDR1 MDHEN, CDR2 SYDVKM.

This sequence joins TRBV6-6 and TRBJ2-3; TRBD1 might be the D (5 bases). Germline V gene lookup returns CDR1 MNHNY and CDR2 SVGAGI (reference sequence). The CDR3 loop spans 15 amino acids. Deletions cut 6 bases from V and 2 bases from J, with 15 bases between. The CDR3 region is CASSQGNPSTDTQYF. The CDR3 coding sequence is TGTGCCAGCAGCCAGGGAAATCCTTCCACAGATACGCAGTATTTT.

This clone was observed a few times. This chain connects TRBV5-1 to TRBJ2-7; a possible D gene is TRBD1 (6 bases). Trimming took off 0 bases at V and 5 bases at J, with 12 bases between the two ends. The V gene's germline CDR1 is SGHRS and CDR2 YFSETQ. The CDR3 has 14 residues. The CDR3 bases are TGCGCCAGCAGCTTGGTGCCAGGGGTAGACGAGCAGTACTTC. Amino acids: CASSLVPGVDEQYF.

This clone was found once. The chain combines TRBV24-1 with TRBJ2-7; TRBD2 agrees at 11 bases. J was trimmed by 2 bases and V by 2 bases; bases with no gene match: 4. The CDR3 has 16 residues. Looked up from germline, CDR1 is KGHDR and CDR2 is SFDVKD. The CDR3, as DNA: TGTGCCACCAGTGATTCCGGGACTAGCGGCGCCTACGAGCAGTACTTC. It translates to CATSDSGTSGAYEQYF.

This clone was counted only a few times. This CDR3 reads CATSRDPGAAEQYF. The CDR3 nucleotides are TGTGCCACCAGCAGAGATCCAGGGGCGGCCGAGCAGTACTTC. The rearrangement joins TRBV15 to TRBJ2-7; possible D gene TRBD1, 6 bases. Trimming pared 0 bases from V and 6 bases from J, leaving 12 bases between. The CDR3 extends over 14 amino acids. CDR1 and CDR2 from the germline V gene are LNHNV and YYDKDF (reference sequence).

This chain connects TRBV11-2 to TRBJ2-5, with 9 bases matching TRBD1. Germline values: CDR1 SGHAT, CDR2 FQNNGV. This CDR3 comprises 16 residues. The V gene end was trimmed by 0 bases and the J gene end by 4 bases; junction bases not matched to a gene: 6. The CDR3 DNA reads TGTGCCAGCAGCTTAGATCGACAGGGGGGAGGAGAGACCCAGTACTTC. Encoded protein: CASSLDRQGGGETQYF. The complete variable domain, with remaining parts taken from reference TRBV11-2 and TRBJ2-5, reads EAGVAQSPRYKIIEKRQSVAFWCNPISGHATLYWYQQILGQGPKLLIQFQNNGVVDDSQLPKDRFSAERLKGVDSTLKIQPAKLEDSAVYLCASSLDRQGGGETQYFGPGTRLLVL.

The rearrangement joins TRBV18 to TRBJ1-1; D is uncertain. Germline assignment: CDR1 KGHSH and CDR2 LQKENI. This CDR3 region has 14 residues. The germline V and J ends were trimmed by 2 bases and 5 bases, with 12 bases remaining between them. CDR3 amino acids: CASSPAAQQTEAFF. The DNA of the CDR3 is TGTGCCAGCTCACCAGCGGCCCAGCAAACTGAAGCTTTCTTT.

V and J are TRBV27 and TRBJ1-6; TRBD1 aligns across 8 bases. The CDR3 runs 15 residues. The V and J ends lost 6 bases and 4 bases, in that order; junction bases with no gene match: 5. CDR1 is MNHEY, CDR2 SMNVEV, per germline (reference sequence). The CDR3 coding sequence is TGTGCCAGCAGAATACAGGGGGTTTATAATTCACCCCTCCACTTT. This encodes CASRIQGVYNSPLHF.